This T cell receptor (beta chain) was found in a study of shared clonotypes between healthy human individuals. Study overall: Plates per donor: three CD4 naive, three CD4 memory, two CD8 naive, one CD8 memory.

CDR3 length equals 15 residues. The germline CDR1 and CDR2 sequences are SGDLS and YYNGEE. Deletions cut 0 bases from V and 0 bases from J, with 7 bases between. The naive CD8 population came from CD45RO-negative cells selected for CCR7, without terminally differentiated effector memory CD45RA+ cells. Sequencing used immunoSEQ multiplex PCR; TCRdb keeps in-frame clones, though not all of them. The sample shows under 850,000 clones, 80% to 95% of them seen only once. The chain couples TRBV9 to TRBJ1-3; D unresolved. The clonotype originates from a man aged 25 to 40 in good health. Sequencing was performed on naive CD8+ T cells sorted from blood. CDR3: CASSVGASSGNTIYF. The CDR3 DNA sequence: TGTGCCAGCAGCGTAGGGGCCAGCTCTGGAAACACCATATATTTT.